One and the same sample provided the 7 T cell receptor beta chains below, sequenced in a study of blood T cells in healthy people across ages. The authors ran a second PCR of about 7 to 11 cycles using a sample-barcoded 5' primer and a J-beta primer mix. TCRdb recomputed calls from the 5' RACE reads with MiXCR, one row per CDR3 protein. The sample lists 910,000 or so distinct CDR3 sequences; roughly 51% were seen once. The material sequenced was blood. The receptors come from an older woman in good health.

The J gene is TRBJ2-3, the V gene TRBV11-1, with D perhaps matching TRBD1 (6 bases). Germline CDR1 reads SGHAT; CDR2 reads FQDESV (reference sequence). Trimming removed 7 bases at V and 2 bases at J, with 16 bases between. This CDR3 region has 15 residues. CDR3: CASTISGGYTDTQYF. CDR3 DNA sequence: TGTGCCAGCACCATCAGTGGGGGCTACACAGATACGCAGTATTTT.

V is TRBV18 and J is TRBJ1-4, with TRBD1 matching 8 bases. There are 13 residues in the CDR3. Germline V CDR1 and CDR2: KGHSH, LQKENI. V was clipped by 5 bases and J by 8 bases; unmatched bases: 4. This CDR3 is CASSANRGEKLFF. The CDR3 nucleotides read TGTGCCAGCTCAGCAAACAGGGGGGAAAAACTGTTTTTT.

The V gene is TRBV9, the J gene TRBJ1-4, with D possibly TRBD1 on 5 matching bases. Trimming shortened V by 3 bases and J by 8 bases, and 14 bases separated the two germline ends. CDR1 is SGDLS, CDR2 YYNGEE, per germline. The CDR3 consists of 14 residues. CDR3 nucleotides: TGTGCCAGCAGCGCCGGGGGGGAGCGGGAAAAACTGTTTTTT. Protein: CASSAGGEREKLFF.

About this clonotype: This could be a read error, since a much larger clone is one nucleotide away. The V call is TRBV7-2, the J call TRBJ2-4; 8 bases are shared with TRBD1. CDR1 SGHTA and CDR2 FQGNSA come from the germline V gene. The CDR3 length is 17 residues. The CDR3 coding sequence is TGTGCCAGCAGCTTAGGGGGACAGGTCCTAGCCAAAAACGTTCAGTACTTC. It is translated as CASSLGGQVLAKNVQYF.

This clonotype turned up a few times. This chain joins TRBV6-6 and TRBJ2-5; TRBD1 aligns across 7 bases. Germline CDR1 MNHNY, CDR2 SVGAGI (reference sequence). The CDR3 loop spans 14 amino acids. With V trimmed by 2 bases and J by 4 bases, 4 bases remained unmatched. This CDR3 is CASSYDRVGETQYF. As DNA, the CDR3 is TGTGCCAGCAGTTACGACAGGGTAGGAGAGACCCAGTACTTC.

The chain uses TRBV7-2 and TRBJ2-7; 9 nucleotides line up with TRBD2. The CDR3 is 15 amino acids. In germline, CDR1 is SGHTA, CDR2 FQGNSA. Trimming cost V 9 bases and J 7 bases; bases outside gene matches: 16. CDR3 in DNA: TGTGCCAGAGCCCGGGCGGGAGGGGGCTACAATGAGCAGTACTTC. Translated, it gives CARARAGGGYNEQYF. Complete variable domain (other parts from reference TRBV7-2 and TRBJ2-7): GAGVSQSPSNKVTEKGKDVELRCDPISGHTALYWYRQSLGQGLEFLIYFQGNSAPDKSGLPSDRFSAERTGGSVSTLTIQRTQQEDSAVYLCARARAGGGYNEQYFGPGTRLTVT.

The chain uses TRBV29-1 and TRBJ1-1; D is unclear. This CDR3 is 13 amino acids long. V dropped 3 bases and J dropped 0 bases, with 8 bases sitting between them. The germline CDR1 and CDR2 sequences are SQVTM and ANQGSEA. The CDR3 coding sequence is TGCAGCGTTGACAGGTCATTGAACACTGAAGCTTTCTTT. This translates into CSVDRSLNTEAFF.